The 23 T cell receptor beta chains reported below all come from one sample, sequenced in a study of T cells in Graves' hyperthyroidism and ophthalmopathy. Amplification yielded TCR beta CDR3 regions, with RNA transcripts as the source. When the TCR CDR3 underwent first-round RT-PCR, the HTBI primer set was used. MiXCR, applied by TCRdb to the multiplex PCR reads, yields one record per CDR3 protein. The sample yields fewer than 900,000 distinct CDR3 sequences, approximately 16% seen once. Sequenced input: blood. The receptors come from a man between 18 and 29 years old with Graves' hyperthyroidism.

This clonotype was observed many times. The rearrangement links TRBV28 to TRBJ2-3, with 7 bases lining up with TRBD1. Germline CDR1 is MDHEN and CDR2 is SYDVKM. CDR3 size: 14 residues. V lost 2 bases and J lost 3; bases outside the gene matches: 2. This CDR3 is CASSLRQGTDTQYF. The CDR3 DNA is TGTGCCAGCAGTTTAAGACAGGGAACAGATACGCAGTATTTT.

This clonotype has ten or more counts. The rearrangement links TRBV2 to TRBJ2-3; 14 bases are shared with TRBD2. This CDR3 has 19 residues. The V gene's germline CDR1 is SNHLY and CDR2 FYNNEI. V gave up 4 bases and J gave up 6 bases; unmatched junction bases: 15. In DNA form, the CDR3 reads TGTGCCAGCAGTGGTGAAGCCCAGACGGGACTAGCGGGAGTGGATACGCAGTATTTT. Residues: CASSGEAQTGLAGVDTQYF.

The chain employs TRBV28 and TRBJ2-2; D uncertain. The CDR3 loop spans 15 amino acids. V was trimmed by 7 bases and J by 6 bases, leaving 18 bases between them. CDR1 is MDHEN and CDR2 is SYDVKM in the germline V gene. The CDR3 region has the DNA TGTGCCAGCACCCCCCGGAGAGTCAGGTCCGGGGAGCTGTTTTTT. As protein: CASTPRRVRSGELFF.

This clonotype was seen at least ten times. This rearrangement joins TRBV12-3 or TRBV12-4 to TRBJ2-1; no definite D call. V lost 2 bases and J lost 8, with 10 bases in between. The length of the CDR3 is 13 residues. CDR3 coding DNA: TGTGCCAGCAGTTTATTGGGGAACGATGAGCAGTTCTTC. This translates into CASSLLGNDEQFF.

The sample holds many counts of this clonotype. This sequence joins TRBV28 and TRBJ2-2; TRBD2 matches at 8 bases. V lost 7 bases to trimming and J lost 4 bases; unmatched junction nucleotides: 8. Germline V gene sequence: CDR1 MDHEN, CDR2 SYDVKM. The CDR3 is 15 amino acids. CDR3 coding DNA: TGTGCCAGCACCATAAGCGGGAGTGGCACCGGGGAGCTGTTTTTT. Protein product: CASTISGSGTGELFF.

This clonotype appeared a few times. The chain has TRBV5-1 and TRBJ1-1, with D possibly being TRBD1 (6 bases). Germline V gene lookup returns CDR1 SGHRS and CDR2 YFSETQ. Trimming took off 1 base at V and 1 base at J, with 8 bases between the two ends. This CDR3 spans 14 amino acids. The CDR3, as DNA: TGCGCCAGCAGCTTGAGGGGGGAGAACACTGAAGCTTTCTTT. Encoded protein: CASSLRGENTEAFF.

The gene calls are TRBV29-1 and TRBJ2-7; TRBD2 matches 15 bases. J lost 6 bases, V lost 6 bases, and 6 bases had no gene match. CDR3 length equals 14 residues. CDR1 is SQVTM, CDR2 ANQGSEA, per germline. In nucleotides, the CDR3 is TGCAGCGTCGCCAGGGGACTAGCGGGAGGCGAGCAGTACTTC. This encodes CSVARGLAGGEQYF.

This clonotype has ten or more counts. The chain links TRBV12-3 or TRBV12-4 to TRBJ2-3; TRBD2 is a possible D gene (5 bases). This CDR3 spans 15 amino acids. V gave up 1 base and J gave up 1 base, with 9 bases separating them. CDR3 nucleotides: TGTGCCAGCAGTTTAGAAGGGAGCGGCACAGATACGCAGTATTTT. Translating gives CASSLEGSGTDTQYF.

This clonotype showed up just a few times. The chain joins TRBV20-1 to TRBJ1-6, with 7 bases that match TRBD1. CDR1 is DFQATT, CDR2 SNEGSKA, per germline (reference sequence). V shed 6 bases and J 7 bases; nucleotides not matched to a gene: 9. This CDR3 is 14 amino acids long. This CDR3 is CSAQGGGRNSPLHF. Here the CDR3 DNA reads TGCAGTGCCCAGGGAGGGGGCCGAAATTCACCCCTCCACTTT.

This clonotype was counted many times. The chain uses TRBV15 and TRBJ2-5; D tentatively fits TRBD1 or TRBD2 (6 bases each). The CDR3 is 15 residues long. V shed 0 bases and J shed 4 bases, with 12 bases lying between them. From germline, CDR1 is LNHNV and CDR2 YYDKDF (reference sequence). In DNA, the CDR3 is TGTGCCACCAGCAGAGATTATGGAGGGGGAGAGACCCAGTACTTC. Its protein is CATSRDYGGGETQYF. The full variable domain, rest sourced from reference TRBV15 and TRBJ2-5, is DAMVIQNPRYQVTQFGKPVTLSCSQTLNHNVMYWYQQKSSQAPKLLFHYYDKDFNNEADTPDNFQSRRPNTSFCFLDIRSPGLGDTAMYLCATSRDYGGGETQYFGPGTRLLVL.

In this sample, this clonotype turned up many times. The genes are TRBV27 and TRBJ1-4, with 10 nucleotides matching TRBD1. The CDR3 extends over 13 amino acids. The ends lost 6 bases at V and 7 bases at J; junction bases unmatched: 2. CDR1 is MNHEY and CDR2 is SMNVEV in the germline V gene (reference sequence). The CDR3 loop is CASRTGGREKLFF. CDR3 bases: TGTGCCAGCAGGACAGGGGGCCGTGAAAAACTGTTTTTT.

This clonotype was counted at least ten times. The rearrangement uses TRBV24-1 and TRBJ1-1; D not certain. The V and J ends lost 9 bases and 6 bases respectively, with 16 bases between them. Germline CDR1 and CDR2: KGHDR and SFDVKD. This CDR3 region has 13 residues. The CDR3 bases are TGTGCCACCTGGGCAGGTCCGAGCGCTGAAGCTTTCTTT. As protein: CATWAGPSAEAFF.

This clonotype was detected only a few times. CDR3 region: CASSQEGAGGNYGYTF. CDR3 DNA sequence: TGCGCCAGCAGCCAAGAGGGGGCAGGGGGCAACTATGGCTACACCTTC. The chain links TRBV4-1 to TRBJ1-2, with TRBD1 identical over 8 bases. The CDR3 has 16 amino acids. Trimming removed 0 bases from V and 2 bases from J; junction bases left unmatched: 5. Germline V CDR1 and CDR2: MGHRA, YSYEKL.

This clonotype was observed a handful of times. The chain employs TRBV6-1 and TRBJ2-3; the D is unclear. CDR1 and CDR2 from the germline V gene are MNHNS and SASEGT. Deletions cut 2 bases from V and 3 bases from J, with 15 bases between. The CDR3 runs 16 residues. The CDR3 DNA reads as TGTGCCAGCAGTGAACGAGTTTTGGCTACAACAGATACGCAGTATTTT. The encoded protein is CASSERVLATTDTQYF.

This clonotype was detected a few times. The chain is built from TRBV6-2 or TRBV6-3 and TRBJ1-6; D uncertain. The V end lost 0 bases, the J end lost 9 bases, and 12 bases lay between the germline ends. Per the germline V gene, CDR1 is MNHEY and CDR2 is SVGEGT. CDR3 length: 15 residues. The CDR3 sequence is CASSYSRRYGSPLHF. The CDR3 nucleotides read TGTGCCAGCAGTTACTCCCGCCGATATGGTTCACCCCTCCACTTT.

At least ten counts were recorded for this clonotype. This CDR3 reads CASSADRGNEQFF. As DNA, the CDR3 is TGTGCCAGCAGCGCCGACAGGGGCAATGAGCAGTTCTTC. The chain employs TRBV9 and TRBJ2-1; 8 bases line up with TRBD1. The CDR3 consists of 13 residues. Germline V gene sequence: CDR1 SGDLS, CDR2 YYNGEE. After removal of 3 bases from V and 6 bases from J, the junction contained 2 bases not matched to a gene. Variable domain in full (rest from reference TRBV9 and TRBJ2-1): DSGVTQTPKHLITATGQRVTLRCSPRSGDLSVYWYQQSLDQGLQFLIQYYNGEERAKGNILERFSAQQFPDLHSELNLSSLELGDSALYFCASSADRGNEQFFGPGTRLTVL.

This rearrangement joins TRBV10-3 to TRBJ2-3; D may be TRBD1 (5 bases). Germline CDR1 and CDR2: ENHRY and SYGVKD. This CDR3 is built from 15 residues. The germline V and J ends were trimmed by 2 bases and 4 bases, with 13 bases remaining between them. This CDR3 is CAISEDGRVADTQYF. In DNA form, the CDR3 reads TGTGCCATCAGTGAGGACGGCAGGGTAGCAGATACGCAGTATTTT.

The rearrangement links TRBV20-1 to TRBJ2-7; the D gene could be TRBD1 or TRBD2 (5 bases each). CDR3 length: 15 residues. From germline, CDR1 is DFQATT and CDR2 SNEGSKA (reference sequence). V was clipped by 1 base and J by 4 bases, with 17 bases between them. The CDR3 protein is CSARGWRQGSYEQYF. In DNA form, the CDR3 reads TGCAGTGCTAGAGGGTGGAGGCAGGGCTCATACGAGCAGTACTTC.

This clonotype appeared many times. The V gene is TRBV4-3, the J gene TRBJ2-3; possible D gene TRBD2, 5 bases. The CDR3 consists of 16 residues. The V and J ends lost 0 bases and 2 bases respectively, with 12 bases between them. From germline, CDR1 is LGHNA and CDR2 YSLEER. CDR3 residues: CASSQDREVITDTQYF. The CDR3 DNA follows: TGCGCCAGCAGCCAAGATCGGGAAGTTATCACAGATACGCAGTATTTT.

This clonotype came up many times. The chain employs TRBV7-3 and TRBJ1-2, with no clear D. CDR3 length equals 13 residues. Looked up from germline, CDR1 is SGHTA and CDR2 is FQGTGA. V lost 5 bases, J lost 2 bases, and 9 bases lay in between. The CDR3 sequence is CASSPDKNYGYTF. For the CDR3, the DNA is TGTGCCAGCAGCCCCGACAAGAACTATGGCTACACCTTC.

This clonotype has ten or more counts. CDR3 sequence (DNA): TGTGCCAGCAGCCCCGGGACAGCCACCTACAATGAGCAGTTCTTC. Translation: CASSPGTATYNEQFF. This chain joins TRBV12-3 or TRBV12-4 and TRBJ2-1; 7 bases line up with TRBD1. The CDR3 totals 15 residues. The V and J ends lost 6 bases and 2 bases, in that order; junction bases with no gene match: 7.

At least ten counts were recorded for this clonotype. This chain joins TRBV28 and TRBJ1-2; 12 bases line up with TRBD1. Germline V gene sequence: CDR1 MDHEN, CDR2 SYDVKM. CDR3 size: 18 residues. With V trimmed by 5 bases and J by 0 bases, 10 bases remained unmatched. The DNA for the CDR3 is TGTGCCAGCAGTGTCCCGGGACAGGGGGCTTCAGCTAACTATGGCTACACCTTC. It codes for CASSVPGQGASANYGYTF.

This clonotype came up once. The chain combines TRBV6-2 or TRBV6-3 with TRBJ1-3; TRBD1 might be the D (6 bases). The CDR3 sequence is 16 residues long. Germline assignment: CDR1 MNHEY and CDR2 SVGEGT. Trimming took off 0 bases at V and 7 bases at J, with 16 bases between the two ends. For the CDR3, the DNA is TGTGCCAGCAGTTACTCGAGGGGCCAGGGGATGAACACCATATATTTT. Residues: CASSYSRGQGMNTIYF.